This T cell receptor beta chain comes out of a study of beta chain features in type 1 diabetes. The study, taken as a whole, reports: Healthy donors had naive, central memory and Treg TCRB repertoires that appeared less similar than those seen among patients. In type 1 diabetes patients, VDJ junctions had fewer insertions; deletions at these junctions were more frequent. Unsettled here was the matter of whether HLA type influences TCRB rearrangement.

V lost 4 bases and J lost 4; bases outside the gene matches: 5. The CDR3 length is 16 residues. Per germline, CDR1 MNHNS and CDR2 SASEGT. Expressed TCRB transcripts were sequenced after all isolated RNA was converted to cDNA. An average of approximately 3.6 million reads was obtained for naive, central memory and regulatory T cell samples. The method was immunoSEQ multiplex PCR; TCRdb's version includes in-frame clones alone and lacks a portion of them. In the table there are some 150,000 clones, 10% of which are singletons. On this clone itself: What it binds is unknown.

The sequence derives from a man younger than 35 in good health. The gene calls are TRBV6-1 and TRBJ2-6, with 9 positions matching TRBD1. The sample was naive CD4+ T cells from blood. CDR3 DNA sequence: TGTGCCAGCAGTGGACAGGGGGTATTGGGGGCCAACGTCCTGACTTTC. Translated: CASSGQGVLGANVLTF.